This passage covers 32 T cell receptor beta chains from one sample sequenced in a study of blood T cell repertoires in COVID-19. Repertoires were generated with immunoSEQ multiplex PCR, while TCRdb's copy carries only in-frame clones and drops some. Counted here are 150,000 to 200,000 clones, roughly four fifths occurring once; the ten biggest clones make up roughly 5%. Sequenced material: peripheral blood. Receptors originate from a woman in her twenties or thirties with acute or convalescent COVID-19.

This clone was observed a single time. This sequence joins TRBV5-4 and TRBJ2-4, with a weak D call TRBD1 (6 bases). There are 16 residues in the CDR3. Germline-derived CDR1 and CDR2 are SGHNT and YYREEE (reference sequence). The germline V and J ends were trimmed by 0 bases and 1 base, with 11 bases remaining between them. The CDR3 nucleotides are TGTGCCAGCAGCTTGGGGCCTACAGGGGCCAAAAACATTCAGTACTTC. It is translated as CASSLGPTGAKNIQYF.

CDR3 in amino acids: CASSLGSSNTEAFF. DNA for the CDR3: TGTGCCAGCAGCTTGGGTAGCTCGAACACTGAAGCTTTCTTT. The chain uses TRBV5-6 and TRBJ1-1; D is unresolved. Trimming stripped 0 bases from V and 1 base from J, with 7 bases between. Germline CDR1 reads SGHDT; CDR2 reads YYEEEE. This CDR3 region has 14 residues.

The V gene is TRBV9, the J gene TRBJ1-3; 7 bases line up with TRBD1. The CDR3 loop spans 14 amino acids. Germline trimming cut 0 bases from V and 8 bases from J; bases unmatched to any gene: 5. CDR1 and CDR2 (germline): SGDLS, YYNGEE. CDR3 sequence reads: CASSVVTGWDTIYF. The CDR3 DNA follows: TGTGCCAGCAGCGTAGTGACAGGGTGGGACACCATATATTTT.

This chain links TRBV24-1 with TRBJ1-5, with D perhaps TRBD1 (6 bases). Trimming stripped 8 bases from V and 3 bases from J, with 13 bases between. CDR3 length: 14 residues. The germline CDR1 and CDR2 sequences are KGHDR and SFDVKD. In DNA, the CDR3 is TGTGCCACCAAGACAGGAGGAGACAATCAGCCCCAGCATTTT. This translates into CATKTGGDNQPQHF.

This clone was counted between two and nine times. The CDR3 protein is CASSESPGINYGYTF. The CDR3 DNA reads TGTGCCAGCAGTGAATCCCCAGGTATTAACTATGGCTACACCTTC. J is TRBJ1-2 and V is TRBV6-1; D is ambiguous. Between the trimmed V and J ends, which lost 2 bases and 1 base, there was a span of 11 bases. Germline-derived CDR1 and CDR2 are MNHNS and SASEGT. The CDR3 runs to 15 residues.

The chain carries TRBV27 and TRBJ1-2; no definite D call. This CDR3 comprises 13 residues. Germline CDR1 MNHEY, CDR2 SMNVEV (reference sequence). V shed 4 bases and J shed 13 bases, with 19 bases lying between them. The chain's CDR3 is CASSSAQAYRRTF. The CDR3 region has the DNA TGTGCCAGCAGTTCCGCGCAGGCCTACCGTCGCACCTTC.

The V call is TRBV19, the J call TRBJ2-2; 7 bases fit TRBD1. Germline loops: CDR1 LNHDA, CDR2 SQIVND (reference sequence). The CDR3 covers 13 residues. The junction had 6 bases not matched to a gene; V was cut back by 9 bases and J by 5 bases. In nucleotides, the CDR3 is TGTGCCAGCGGACAGGTAGTAACCGGGGAGCTGTTTTTT. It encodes CASGQVVTGELFF.

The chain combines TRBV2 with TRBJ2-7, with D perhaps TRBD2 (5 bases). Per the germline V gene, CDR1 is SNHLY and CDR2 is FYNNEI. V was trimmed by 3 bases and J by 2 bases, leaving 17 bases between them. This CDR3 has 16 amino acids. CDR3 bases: TGTGCCAGCAGTGAGGTGTCGGGGTCGAAAGCCTACGAGCAGTACTTC. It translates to CASSEVSGSKAYEQYF.

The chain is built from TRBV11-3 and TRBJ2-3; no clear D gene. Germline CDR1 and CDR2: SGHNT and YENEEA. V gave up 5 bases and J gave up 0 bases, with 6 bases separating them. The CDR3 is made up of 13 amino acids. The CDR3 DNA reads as TGTGCCAGCAGCAAGAGGAGCACAGATACGCAGTATTTT. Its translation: CASSKRSTDTQYF. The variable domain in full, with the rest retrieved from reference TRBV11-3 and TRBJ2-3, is EAGVVQSPRYKIIEKKQPVAFWCNPISGHNTLYWYLQNLGQGPELLIRYENEEAVDDSQLPKDRFSAERLKGVDSTLKIQPAELGDSAVYLCASSKRSTDTQYFGPGTRLTVL.

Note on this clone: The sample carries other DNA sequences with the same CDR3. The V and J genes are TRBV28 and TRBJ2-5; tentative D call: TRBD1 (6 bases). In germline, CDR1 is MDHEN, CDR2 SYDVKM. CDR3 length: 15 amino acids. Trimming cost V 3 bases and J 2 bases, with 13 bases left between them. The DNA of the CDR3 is TGTGCCAGCAGTTTCTGGGCGACAGGACAAGAGACCCAGTACTTC. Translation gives CASSFWATGQETQYF.

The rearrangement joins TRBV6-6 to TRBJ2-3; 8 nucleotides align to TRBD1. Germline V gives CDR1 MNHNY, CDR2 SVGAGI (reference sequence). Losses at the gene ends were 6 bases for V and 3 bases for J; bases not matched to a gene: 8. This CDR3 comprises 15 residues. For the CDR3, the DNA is TGTGCCAGCAGCGTAACAGGGGGTAGGACAGATACGCAGTATTTT. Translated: CASSVTGGRTDTQYF.

The CDR3 spells CATSRVAYTQYF. The CDR3 DNA reads as TGTGCCACCAGCAGAGTAGCGTATACGCAGTATTTT. The chain links TRBV15 to TRBJ2-3, with a weak D call TRBD2 (5 bases). Germline CDR1 is LNHNV and CDR2 is YYDKDF (reference sequence). Trimming took off 1 base at V and 7 bases at J, with 6 bases between the two ends. CDR3 size: 12 residues.

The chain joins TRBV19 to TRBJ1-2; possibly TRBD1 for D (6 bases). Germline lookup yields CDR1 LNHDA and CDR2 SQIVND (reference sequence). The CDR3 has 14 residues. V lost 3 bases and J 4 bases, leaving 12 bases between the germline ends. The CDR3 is CASSIGQPIYGYTF. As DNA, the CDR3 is TGTGCCAGTAGTATTGGACAGCCTATCTATGGCTACACCTTC.

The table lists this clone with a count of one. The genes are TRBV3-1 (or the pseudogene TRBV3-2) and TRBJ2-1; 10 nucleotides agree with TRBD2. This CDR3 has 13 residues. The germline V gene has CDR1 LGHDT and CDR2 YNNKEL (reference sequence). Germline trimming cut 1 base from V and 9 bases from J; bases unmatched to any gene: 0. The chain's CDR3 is CASSQGTSGEQFF. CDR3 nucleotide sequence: TGTGCCAGCAGCCAAGGGACTAGCGGTGAGCAGTTCTTC.

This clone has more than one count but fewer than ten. The DNA of the CDR3 is TGTGCCAGCAGCCAAGGGGGGGTTTCACCCCTCCACTTT. Amino acid sequence: CASSQGGVSPLHF. The rearrangement links TRBV3-1 (or the pseudogene TRBV3-2) to TRBJ1-6; possibly TRBD1 for D (5 bases). This CDR3 contains 13 residues. V shed 1 base and J shed 9 bases, with 7 bases lying between them. CDR1 LGHDT and CDR2 YNNKEL come from the germline V gene (reference sequence).

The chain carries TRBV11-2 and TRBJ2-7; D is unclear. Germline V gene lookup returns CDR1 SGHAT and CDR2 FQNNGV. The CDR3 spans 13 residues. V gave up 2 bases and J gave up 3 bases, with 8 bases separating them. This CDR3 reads CASSLKRYYEQYF. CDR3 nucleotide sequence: TGTGCCAGCAGCTTAAAACGGTACTACGAGCAGTACTTC.

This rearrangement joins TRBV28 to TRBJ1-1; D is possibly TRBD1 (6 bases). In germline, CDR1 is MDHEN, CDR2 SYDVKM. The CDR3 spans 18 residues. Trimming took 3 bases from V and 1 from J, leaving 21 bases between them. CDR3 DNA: TGTGCCAGCAGTTTTAATATCCGGGACACCGACTGGAACACTGAAGCTTTCTTT. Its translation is CASSFNIRDTDWNTEAFF.

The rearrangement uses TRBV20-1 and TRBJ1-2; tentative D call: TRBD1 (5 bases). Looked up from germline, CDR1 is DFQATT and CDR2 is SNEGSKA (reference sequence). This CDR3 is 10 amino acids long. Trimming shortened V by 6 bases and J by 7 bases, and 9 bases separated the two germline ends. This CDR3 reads CSAIQAGYTF. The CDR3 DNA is TGCAGTGCCATACAGGCTGGCTACACCTTC.

CDR3 residues: CAWSVGPGGEYEQYF. Here the CDR3 DNA reads TGTGCCTGGAGTGTAGGGCCGGGGGGAGAGTACGAGCAGTACTTC. This sequence joins TRBV30 and TRBJ2-7, with 7 positions matching TRBD2. This CDR3 comprises 15 residues. Germline V CDR1 and CDR2: GTSNPN, SVGIG (reference sequence). The ends lost 0 bases at V and 4 bases at J; junction bases unmatched: 9.

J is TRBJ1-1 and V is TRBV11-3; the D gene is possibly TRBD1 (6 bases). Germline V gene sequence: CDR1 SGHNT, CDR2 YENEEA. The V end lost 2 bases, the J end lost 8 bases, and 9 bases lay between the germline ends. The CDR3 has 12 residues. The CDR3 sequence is CASSLTQGEAFF. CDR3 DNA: TGTGCCAGCAGCTTAACACAGGGCGAAGCTTTCTTT.

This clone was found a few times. CDR3 loop: CSVEDSRTENYEQYF. The CDR3, as DNA: TGCAGCGTTGAAGATTCGCGGACAGAAAACTACGAGCAGTACTTC. V is TRBV29-1 and J is TRBJ2-7; weak D call: TRBD1 (6 bases). Between the trimmed V and J ends, which lost 0 bases and 3 bases, there was a span of 15 bases. Germline V gives CDR1 SQVTM, CDR2 ANQGSEA. The CDR3 loop spans 15 amino acids.

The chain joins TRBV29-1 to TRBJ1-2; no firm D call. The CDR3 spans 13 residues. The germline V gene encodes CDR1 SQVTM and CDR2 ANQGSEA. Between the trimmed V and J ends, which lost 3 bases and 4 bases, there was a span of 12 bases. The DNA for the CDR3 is TGCAGCGTTGATACCGCGGAACCCTATGGCTACACCTTC. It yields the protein CSVDTAEPYGYTF.

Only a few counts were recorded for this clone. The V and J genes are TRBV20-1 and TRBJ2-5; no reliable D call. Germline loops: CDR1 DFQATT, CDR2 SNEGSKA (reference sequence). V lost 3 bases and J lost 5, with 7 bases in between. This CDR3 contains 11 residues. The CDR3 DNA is TGCAGTGCTAGTGCCGGGGAGACCCAGTACTTC. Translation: CSASAGETQYF.

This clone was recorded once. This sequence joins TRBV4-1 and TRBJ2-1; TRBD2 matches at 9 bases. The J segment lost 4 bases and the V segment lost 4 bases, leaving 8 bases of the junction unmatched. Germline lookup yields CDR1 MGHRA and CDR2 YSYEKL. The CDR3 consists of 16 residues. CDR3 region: CASSPIAGEMYNEQFF. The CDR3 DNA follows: TGCGCCAGCAGCCCTATAGCGGGGGAGATGTACAATGAGCAGTTCTTC.

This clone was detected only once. CDR3 region: CASSAHSHGDRGMVVQPQHF. The CDR3 bases are TGTGCCAGCAGCGCCCACTCTCACGGGGACAGGGGCATGGTGGTTCAGCCCCAGCATTTT. The chain combines TRBV14 with TRBJ1-5, with 10 positions matching TRBD1. The J segment lost 6 bases and the V segment lost 5 bases, leaving 22 bases of the junction unmatched. The CDR3 totals 20 residues. Germline assignment: CDR1 SGHDN and CDR2 FVKESK. Full variable domain (outside the CDR3, taken from reference TRBV14 and TRBJ1-5): EAGVTQFPSHSVIEKGQTVTLRCDPISGHDNLYWYRRVMGKEIKFLLHFVKESKQDESGMPNNRFLAERTGGTYSTLKVQPAELEDSGVYFCASSAHSHGDRGMVVQPQHFGDGTRLSIL.

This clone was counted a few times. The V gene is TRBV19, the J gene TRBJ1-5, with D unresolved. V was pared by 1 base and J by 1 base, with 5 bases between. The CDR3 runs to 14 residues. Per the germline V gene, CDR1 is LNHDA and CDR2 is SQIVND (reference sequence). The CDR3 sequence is CASSIASSNQPQHF. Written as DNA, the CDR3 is TGTGCCAGTAGTATAGCCTCGAGCAATCAGCCCCAGCATTTT.

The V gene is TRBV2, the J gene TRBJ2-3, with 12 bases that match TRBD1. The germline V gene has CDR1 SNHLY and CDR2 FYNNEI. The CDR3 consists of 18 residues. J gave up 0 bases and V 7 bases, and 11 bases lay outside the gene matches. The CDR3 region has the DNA TGTGCCAGCACACCGGGACAGGGGGCTTCCGCTAGCACAGATACGCAGTATTTT. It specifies CASTPGQGASASTDTQYF.

CDR3: CASSFARDNQPQHF. The CDR3 nucleotides are TGTGCCAGCAGCTTCGCCAGGGACAATCAGCCCCAGCATTTT. The chain employs TRBV6-5 and TRBJ1-5; the D gene is possibly TRBD1 (5 bases). CDR1 and CDR2 (germline): MNHEY, SVGAGI. The CDR3 consists of 14 residues. Trimming took 6 bases from V and 3 from J, leaving 12 bases between them.

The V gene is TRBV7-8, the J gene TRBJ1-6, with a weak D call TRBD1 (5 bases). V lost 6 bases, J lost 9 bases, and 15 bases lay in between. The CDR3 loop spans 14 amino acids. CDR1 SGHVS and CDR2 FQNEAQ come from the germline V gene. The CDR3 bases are TGTGCCAGCAGGCGAGGGTCGGGGGGTTCACCCCTCCACTTT. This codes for CASRRGSGGSPLHF.

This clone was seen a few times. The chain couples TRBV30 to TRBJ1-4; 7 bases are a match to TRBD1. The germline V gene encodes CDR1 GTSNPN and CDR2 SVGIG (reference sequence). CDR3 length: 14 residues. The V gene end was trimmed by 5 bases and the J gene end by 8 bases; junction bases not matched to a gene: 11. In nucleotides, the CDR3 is TGTGCCTGGGCCGACAGGGCCAAGGGGGAAAAACTGTTTTTT. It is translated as CAWADRAKGEKLFF.

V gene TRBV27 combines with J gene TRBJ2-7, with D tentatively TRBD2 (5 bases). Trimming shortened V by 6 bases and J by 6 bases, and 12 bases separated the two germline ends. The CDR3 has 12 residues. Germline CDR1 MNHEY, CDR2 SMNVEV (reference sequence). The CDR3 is CASSRSAGEQYF. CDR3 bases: TGTGCCAGCAGCCGATCTGCGGGCGAGCAGTACTTC.

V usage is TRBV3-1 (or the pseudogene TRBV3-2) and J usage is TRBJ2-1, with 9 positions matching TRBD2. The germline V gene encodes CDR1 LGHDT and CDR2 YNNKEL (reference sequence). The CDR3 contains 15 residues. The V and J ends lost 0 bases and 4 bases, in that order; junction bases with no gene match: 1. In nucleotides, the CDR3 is TGTGCCAGCAGCCAAGAAGCGGGGGGTTACAATGAGCAGTTCTTC. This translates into CASSQEAGGYNEQFF.